One sample yielded the 17 T cell receptor beta chains listed below, sequenced in a study of blood T cell repertoires in COVID-19 (TCRdb year 2020). Libraries came from the immunoSEQ multiplex PCR assay. TCRdb's version of the immuneACCESS table is confined to in-frame rearrangements and falls short of the full clone set. An unresolved V gene accounts for under half of the shortfall where checked; the remainder is of unknown origin. The sample table contains 200,000 to 250,000 clones; only one count was recorded for 92% of them. In total, the top ten clones hold 0.7% to 0.85% of the sample. Material for sequencing was peripheral blood. These receptors were obtained from a man in his sixties with COVID-19, enrolled during active disease.

The CDR3 nucleotides read TGTGCCAGCAGCTTGGCCTACGTGAGCTCCTACGAGCAGTACTTC. Its protein product is CASSLAYVSSYEQYF. The rearrangement links TRBV5-5 to TRBJ2-7; no clear D. Trimming removed 0 bases from V and 0 bases from J, with 10 bases in between. The CDR3 length is 15 residues. Germline loops: CDR1 SGHKS, CDR2 YYEKEE (reference sequence).

The rearrangement links TRBV2 to TRBJ1-5; no clear D. CDR1 and CDR2 from the germline V gene are SNHLY and FYNNEI. The V and J ends lost 7 bases and 4 bases respectively, with 14 bases between them. The CDR3 is 14 residues long. DNA of the CDR3: TGTGCCAGCAATAACCTGTCCGGGAATCAGCCCCAGCATTTT. This gives the protein CASNNLSGNQPQHF.

The V call is TRBV28, the J call TRBJ1-2, with a weak D call TRBD1 (6 bases). Germline-derived CDR1 and CDR2 are MDHEN and SYDVKM. The CDR3 extends over 13 amino acids. V was clipped by 6 bases and J by 8 bases, with 16 bases between them. CDR3 residues: CASRLAGANGYTF. CDR3 nucleotide sequence: TGTGCCAGCAGGCTGGCGGGGGCGAACGGCTACACCTTC.

V is TRBV4-2 and J is TRBJ2-7, with 9 bases aligning to TRBD1. V was pared by 1 base and J by 4 bases, with 14 bases of the junction left unmatched. The CDR3 runs to 18 residues. Germline CDR1 LGHNA, CDR2 YNFKEQ. CDR3: CASSQAGTGRSSAYEQYF. The CDR3 DNA sequence: TGTGCCAGCAGCCAAGCGGGGACAGGGCGCTCTTCGGCGTACGAGCAGTACTTC.

This CDR3 reads CASSPRQGAGTEAFF. CDR3 nucleotide sequence: TGTGCCAGCTCACCGAGACAGGGGGCAGGCACTGAAGCTTTCTTT. The rearrangement joins TRBV18 to TRBJ1-1, with 10 bases fitting TRBD1. Per the germline V gene, CDR1 is KGHSH and CDR2 is LQKENI. The V segment lost 3 bases and the J segment 4 bases; nucleotides outside the gene matches: 5. This CDR3 contains 15 residues.

Comments on this clone: In the same sample, other DNA sequences code for this CDR3. The chain has TRBV6-5 and TRBJ1-6, with 11 bases matching TRBD1. The CDR3 extends over 15 amino acids. The ends lost 2 bases at V and 8 bases at J; junction bases unmatched: 2. CDR1 is MNHEY and CDR2 is SVGAGI in the germline V gene. In DNA form, the CDR3 reads TGTGCCAGCAGTTACGGGGACAGGGGGGATTCACCCCTCCACTTT. Its translation is CASSYGDRGDSPLHF.

The chain joins TRBV5-1 to TRBJ2-1, with 12 positions matching TRBD2. Germline V CDR1 and CDR2: SGHRS, YFSETQ. CDR3 length: 17 residues. With V trimmed by 5 bases and J by 4 bases, 10 bases remained unmatched. CDR3 in DNA: TGCGCCAGCAGGCCTATGACTAGCGGGAGCGTTTACAATGAGCAGTTCTTC. This gives the protein CASRPMTSGSVYNEQFF. Full variable domain (outside the CDR3, taken from reference TRBV5-1 and TRBJ2-1): KAGVTQTPRYLIKTRGQQVTLSCSPISGHRSVSWYQQTPGQGLQFLFEYFSETQRNKGNFPGRFSGRQFSNSRSEMNVSTLELGDSALYLCASRPMTSGSVYNEQFFGPGTRLTVL.

The chain uses TRBV2 and TRBJ2-1; 10 nucleotides line up with TRBD2. Germline loops: CDR1 SNHLY, CDR2 FYNNEI. The CDR3 consists of 16 residues. Germline trimming cut 6 bases from V and 4 bases from J; bases unmatched to any gene: 9. DNA of the CDR3: TGTGCCAGCAGGGGATCGTTAGCGGGAGGTTACAATGAGCAGTTCTTC. It encodes CASRGSLAGGYNEQFF.

The chain combines TRBV3-1 (or the pseudogene TRBV3-2) with TRBJ2-3; tentatively, D is TRBD2 (6 bases). V gave up 2 bases and J gave up 6 bases, with 12 bases separating them. The CDR3 is 14 amino acids. The germline V gene encodes CDR1 LGHDT and CDR2 YNNKEL (reference sequence). CDR3 DNA sequence: TGTGCCAGCAGCCAAACTAGCAGTAGGGATACGCAGTATTTT. It is translated as CASSQTSSRDTQYF.

V usage is TRBV11-2 and J usage is TRBJ2-7, with 10 nucleotides matching TRBD2. V trimming: 5 bases; J trimming: 6 bases; junction bases outside the gene matches: 13. The CDR3 runs 16 residues. Per germline, CDR1 SGHAT and CDR2 FQNNGV. CDR3 sequence (DNA): TGTGCCAGCAGCCACACGACTAGCGGGCTGAGGGGCGAGCAGTACTTC. It is translated as CASSHTTSGLRGEQYF.

The genes are TRBV30 and TRBJ1-6; D unresolved. Germline CDR1 is GTSNPN and CDR2 is SVGIG (reference sequence). Deletions cut 7 bases from V and 0 bases from J, with 7 bases between. The CDR3 extends over 13 amino acids. The CDR3 loop is CALRVSYNSPLHF. CDR3 DNA: TGTGCCTTACGGGTCTCCTATAATTCACCCCTCCACTTT.

The chain uses TRBV4-1 and TRBJ2-7; 9 bases are shared with TRBD1. Germline V gene sequence: CDR1 MGHRA, CDR2 YSYEKL. The V gene end was trimmed by 4 bases and the J gene end by 0 bases; junction bases not matched to a gene: 4. The CDR3 extends over 15 amino acids. CDR3 in DNA: TGCGCCAGCAGCCCGGGACAGGGACCCTCCTACGAGCAGTACTTC. This encodes CASSPGQGPSYEQYF.

J is TRBJ1-2 and V is TRBV2; the match to TRBD1 covers 7 bases. V was clipped by 7 bases and J by 7 bases; unmatched bases: 9. Germline V gives CDR1 SNHLY, CDR2 FYNNEI. This CDR3 has 13 amino acids. This CDR3 reads CASKGGGALGYTF. Written as DNA, the CDR3 is TGTGCCAGCAAAGGAGGGGGCGCTCTTGGCTACACCTTC.

The rearrangement joins TRBV29-1 to TRBJ2-1; a possible D gene is TRBD1 (5 bases). This CDR3 region has 11 residues. Germline lookup yields CDR1 SQVTM and CDR2 ANQGSEA. Deletions cut 2 bases from V and 6 bases from J, with 5 bases between. The CDR3 protein is CSVERGNEQFF. Here the CDR3 DNA reads TGCAGCGTTGAAAGGGGCAATGAGCAGTTCTTC.

The chain combines TRBV19 with TRBJ2-7; no reliable D call. Germline V CDR1 and CDR2: LNHDA, SQIVND (reference sequence). The CDR3 sequence is 13 residues long. Trimming removed 4 bases from V and 3 bases from J, with 10 bases in between. The CDR3 region has the DNA TGTGCCAGTAGTACCCGACATAGCTACGAGCAGTACTTC. It specifies CASSTRHSYEQYF.

This chain joins TRBV3-1 (or the pseudogene TRBV3-2) and TRBJ2-7; TRBD2 agrees at 12 bases. The CDR3 has 17 residues. J was trimmed by 5 bases and V by 2 bases; bases with no gene match: 10. Germline values: CDR1 LGHDT, CDR2 YNNKEL (reference sequence). This CDR3 is CASSQFSTSGSLHEQYF. CDR3 in DNA: TGTGCCAGCAGCCAATTCTCGACTAGCGGGAGTCTCCACGAGCAGTACTTC.

The gene calls are TRBV5-1 and TRBJ1-1; TRBD1 matches 9 bases. The J segment lost 1 base and the V segment lost 0 bases, leaving 16 bases of the junction unmatched. The CDR3 consists of 20 residues. Per germline, CDR1 SGHRS and CDR2 YFSETQ. The CDR3 sequence: CASSLVGWGYGQGRNTEAFF. The DNA for the CDR3 is TGCGCCAGCAGCTTGGTTGGTTGGGGATACGGACAGGGGAGGAACACTGAAGCTTTCTTT.